Each of the 30 T cell receptor beta chains below was sequenced from the same sample in a study of chemoradiotherapy in HPV16-positive cancers. Assay: immunoSEQ multiplex PCR; the TCRdb copy retains only in-frame clones and omits some. The sample shows about 20,000 clones, roughly 92% of them seen only once. This sample comprised blood, obtained from a patient who underwent chemoradiotherapy. These TCRs come from a human donor with HPV-associated anogenital cancer.

V gene TRBV12-5 combines with J gene TRBJ2-5; D tentatively fits TRBD1 or TRBD2 (5 bases each). There are 15 residues in the CDR3. CDR1 and CDR2 (germline): LGHNT, FRNRAP. V was pared by 0 bases and J by 7 bases, with 15 bases between. The CDR3 loop reads CASGLVRDGEGTQYF. The CDR3 DNA sequence: TGTGCTAGTGGTTTGGTCCGGGACGGCGAGGGGACCCAGTACTTC.

This clone has a handful of counts. The chain combines TRBV5-1 with TRBJ1-2; 7 bases line up with TRBD1. Germline V gene lookup returns CDR1 SGHRS and CDR2 YFSETQ. CDR3 length: 13 amino acids. Germline trimming cut 4 bases from V and 5 bases from J; bases unmatched to any gene: 5. The CDR3 DNA reads as TGCGCCAGCAGCGGACAGGCGGTATATGGCTACACCTTC. Its protein is CASSGQAVYGYTF. Full variable domain (outside the CDR3, taken from reference TRBV5-1 and TRBJ1-2): KAGVTQTPRYLIKTRGQQVTLSCSPISGHRSVSWYQQTPGQGLQFLFEYFSETQRNKGNFPGRFSGRQFSNSRSEMNVSTLELGDSALYLCASSGQAVYGYTFGSGTRLTVV.

The chain joins TRBV7-2 to TRBJ2-7; TRBD2 matches at 7 bases. The CDR3 spans 12 residues. After removal of 7 bases from V and 3 bases from J, the junction contained 3 bases not matched to a gene. Looked up from germline, CDR1 is SGHTA and CDR2 is FQGNSA. The chain's CDR3 is CASTAGIYEQYF. The CDR3 region has the DNA TGTGCCAGCACAGCGGGAATCTACGAGCAGTACTTC.

The chain combines TRBV14 with TRBJ1-1; a weak D match, TRBD1 (6 bases). Germline values: CDR1 SGHDN, CDR2 FVKESK. The CDR3 runs to 15 residues. V lost 4 bases and J 11 bases, leaving 23 bases between the germline ends. CDR3 protein: CASSPWQSGVLEAFF. The CDR3 region has the DNA TGTGCCAGCAGCCCATGGCAGTCAGGGGTTTTAGAGGCTTTCTTT.

This clone was seen a single time. V is TRBV19 and J is TRBJ2-1; the D call may be TRBD1 or TRBD2 (6 bases each). From germline, CDR1 is LNHDA and CDR2 SQIVND (reference sequence). The CDR3 consists of 16 residues. The ends were cut back, 6 bases at V and 6 bases at J, with 21 bases in the middle. The DNA of the CDR3 is TGTGCCAGTAGCCGAGAGGGGGGCCGTCTTTTCAATGAGCAGTTCTTC. Protein product: CASSREGGRLFNEQFF.

The chain joins TRBV5-1 to TRBJ2-5; the D call may be TRBD1 or TRBD2 (5 bases each). V lost 6 bases and J 2 bases, leaving 17 bases between the germline ends. Germline V gene data show CDR1 as SGHRS and CDR2 as YFSETQ. This CDR3 region has 15 residues. The CDR3, as DNA: TGCGCCAGCACCCAGGGAACGGGACCACAAGAGACCCAGTACTTC. Protein product: CASTQGTGPQETQYF.

The rearrangement links TRBV4-3 to TRBJ2-1, with TRBD2 identical over 11 bases. After removal of 5 bases from V and 7 bases from J, the junction contained 7 bases not matched to a gene. Germline V CDR1 and CDR2: LGHNA, YSLEER. This CDR3 has 15 residues. CDR3 DNA: TGCGCCAGCAGCTATAGCGGGGGGGTTGGAAATGAGCAGTTCTTC. Amino acids: CASSYSGGVGNEQFF.

This chain connects TRBV7-2 to TRBJ1-5; D not certain. Trimming took off 0 bases at V and 13 bases at J, with 13 bases between the two ends. The germline gives CDR1 SGHTA, CDR2 FQGNSA. This CDR3 has 13 amino acids. In DNA, the CDR3 is TGTGCCAGCAGCTTAGCGCGAACCGACGCTCAGCATTTT. It is translated as CASSLARTDAQHF.

V gene TRBV7-9 combines with J gene TRBJ2-5; D not resolved. Trimming cost V 5 bases and J 6 bases, with 13 bases left between them. Germline V lookup: CDR1 SEHNR, CDR2 FQNEAQ (reference sequence). The CDR3 runs 13 residues. For the CDR3, the DNA is TGTGCCAGCAGCCCTCAGAGTACCAAGACCCAGTACTTC. It is translated as CASSPQSTKTQYF.

This clone was seen just once. The CDR3 here is CSVQGLAGVYEQYF. The CDR3 nucleotides read TGCAGCGTCCAAGGACTAGCGGGGGTCTACGAGCAGTACTTC. The chain carries TRBV29-1 and TRBJ2-7; 13 bases line up with TRBD2. The germline CDR1 and CDR2 sequences are SQVTM and ANQGSEA. This CDR3 comprises 14 residues. V trimming: 6 bases; J trimming: 3 bases; junction bases outside the gene matches: 5.

The V and J genes are TRBV11-2 and TRBJ2-4, with 9 positions matching TRBD1. This CDR3 contains 17 residues. V dropped 6 bases and J dropped 0; count of bases not matched to a gene: 9. Germline V gene lookup returns CDR1 SGHAT and CDR2 FQNNGV. The CDR3: CASRSPGQGSAKNIQYF. For the CDR3, the DNA is TGTGCCAGCAGAAGTCCGGGACAGGGTTCAGCCAAAAACATTCAGTACTTC.

The chain couples TRBV7-9 to TRBJ2-1; TRBD1 might be the D (6 bases). With 4 bases removed from V and 10 bases from J, the gap between germline ends came to 20 bases. Germline assignment: CDR1 SEHNR and CDR2 FQNEAQ (reference sequence). CDR3 length: 15 residues. This CDR3 reads CASSSDDRPLEEQFF. The CDR3 region has the DNA TGTGCCAGCAGCTCAGACGACAGGCCCTTGGAGGAGCAGTTCTTC.

The V call is TRBV5-4, the J call TRBJ2-7; 10 nucleotides align to TRBD1. This CDR3 comprises 15 residues. V gave up 0 bases and J gave up 7 bases; unmatched junction bases: 7. Germline V gene lookup returns CDR1 SGHNT and CDR2 YYREEE (reference sequence). The CDR3 here is CASSLDGTGVQEQYF. The CDR3 nucleotides are TGTGCCAGCAGCTTGGACGGGACAGGGGTCCAAGAGCAGTACTTC.

The V and J genes are TRBV7-3 and TRBJ2-2, with D possibly being TRBD1 (5 bases). V lost 5 bases, J lost 1 base, and 8 bases lay in between. Germline loops: CDR1 SGHTA, CDR2 FQGTGA. The CDR3 is 14 residues long. The CDR3 protein is CASSAQGNTGELFF. In DNA, the CDR3 is TGTGCCAGCAGCGCCCAGGGGAACACCGGGGAGCTGTTTTTT.

This clone appeared a single time. The chain combines TRBV28 with TRBJ2-2; D not certain. V gave up 6 bases and J gave up 5 bases, with 13 bases separating them. Germline loops: CDR1 MDHEN, CDR2 SYDVKM. The CDR3 loop spans 14 amino acids. CDR3 protein: CASSLLHVTGELFF. The CDR3 nucleotides read TGTGCCAGCAGCCTACTACATGTGACCGGGGAGCTGTTTTTT.

This clone was counted a single time. This rearrangement joins TRBV7-6 to TRBJ2-7; TRBD2 agrees at 13 bases. The germline V gene encodes CDR1 SGHVS and CDR2 FNYEAQ. The CDR3 is made up of 16 amino acids. The J segment lost 3 bases and the V segment lost 5 bases, leaving 7 bases of the junction unmatched. CDR3 sequence reads: CASSPQRTSGGYEQYF. For the CDR3, the DNA is TGTGCCAGCAGCCCCCAACGGACTAGCGGGGGCTACGAGCAGTACTTC.

J is TRBJ2-4 and V is TRBV19; tentative D call: TRBD1 (6 bases). Trimming removed 2 bases from V and 3 bases from J, with 14 bases in between. Germline CDR1 is LNHDA and CDR2 is SQIVND (reference sequence). CDR3 length equals 16 residues. CDR3 sequence reads: CASSIIDRSGKNIQYF. CDR3 bases: TGTGCCAGTAGTATAATCGACAGGTCCGGCAAAAACATTCAGTACTTC.

The J gene is TRBJ1-1, the V gene TRBV5-1; D may be TRBD1 (5 bases). The V and J ends lost 5 bases and 0 bases respectively, with 11 bases between them. Looked up from germline, CDR1 is SGHRS and CDR2 is YFSETQ. This CDR3 region has 14 residues. The CDR3 protein is CASRLQAMNTEAFF. CDR3 DNA sequence: TGCGCCAGCAGACTACAGGCCATGAACACTGAAGCTTTCTTT.

The rearrangement joins TRBV20-1 to TRBJ2-7; weak D call: TRBD2 (6 bases). V was cut by 5 bases and J by 9 bases, with 14 bases left in between. The length of the CDR3 is 11 residues. The germline CDR1 and CDR2 sequences are DFQATT and SNEGSKA (reference sequence). CDR3 bases: TGCAGTGCTTCCCTGCGGGATTCGCAGTACTTC. It yields the protein CSASLRDSQYF.

The V call is TRBV25-1, the J call TRBJ2-7; tentatively, D is TRBD1 (6 bases). The germline gives CDR1 MGHDK, CDR2 SYGVNS. The CDR3 spans 15 residues. V was cut by 4 bases and J by 6 bases, with 19 bases left in between. The CDR3 spells CASSGENRELGEQYF. For the CDR3, the DNA is TGTGCCAGCAGTGGGGAGAACAGGGAGTTGGGCGAGCAGTACTTC.

The V and J genes are TRBV7-8 and TRBJ2-3, with a possible D match to TRBD1 (7 bases). The CDR3 totals 16 residues. V was trimmed by 5 bases and J by 2 bases, leaving 17 bases between them. Per germline, CDR1 SGHVS and CDR2 FQNEAQ. The CDR3 reads CASSTRTGGVTDTQYF. In DNA form, the CDR3 reads TGTGCCAGCAGCACCCGGACAGGAGGGGTCACAGATACGCAGTATTTT.

This clone has just one count. The chain employs TRBV7-9 and TRBJ2-7; tentatively, D is TRBD2 (5 bases). CDR1 SEHNR and CDR2 FQNEAQ come from the germline V gene (reference sequence). Trimming left V 4 bases short and J 3 bases short, with 16 bases between. This CDR3 is built from 15 residues. CDR3 loop: CASSSRNGDLYEQYF. For the CDR3, the DNA is TGTGCCAGCAGCTCGCGAAACGGGGATCTCTACGAGCAGTACTTC.

The chain links TRBV25-1 to TRBJ2-5, with D uncertain. There are 14 residues in the CDR3. Germline V gives CDR1 MGHDK, CDR2 SYGVNS. V was clipped by 6 bases and J by 2 bases, with 13 bases between them. In DNA form, the CDR3 reads TGTGCCAGCAGCATCAACACAGCTCAAGAGACCCAGTACTTC. It encodes CASSINTAQETQYF.

The chain carries TRBV5-4 and TRBJ2-5; D not resolved. The CDR3 is 14 amino acids. With 0 bases removed from V and 0 bases from J, the gap between germline ends came to 6 bases. The germline gives CDR1 SGHNT, CDR2 YYREEE (reference sequence). The CDR3 DNA reads as TGTGCCAGCAGCTTGGTCCGAAACCAAGAGACCCAGTACTTC. This encodes CASSLVRNQETQYF.

The chain has TRBV5-5 and TRBJ2-1; 7 bases are a match to TRBD2. The CDR3 consists of 16 residues. Trimming took 0 bases from V and 6 from J; bases not matched to a gene: 9. The germline gives CDR1 SGHKS, CDR2 YYEKEE (reference sequence). The CDR3 DNA is TGTGCCAGCAGCTTGGCCGGTCGGGAGGCTAGCAATGAGCAGTTCTTC. This gives the protein CASSLAGREASNEQFF.

This chain joins TRBV10-2 and TRBJ1-5; a weak D match, TRBD1 (5 bases). Germline V gene sequence: CDR1 WSHSY, CDR2 SAAADI. The ends were cut back, 0 bases at V and 1 base at J, with 10 bases in the middle. The CDR3 totals 16 residues. DNA of the CDR3: TGCGCCAGCAGTGAGTCCCCCAGGGTGAGCAATCAGCCCCAGCATTTT. As protein: CASSESPRVSNQPQHF.

This rearrangement joins TRBV19 to TRBJ1-2, with 7 bases aligning to TRBD1. This CDR3 comprises 15 residues. Germline CDR1 reads LNHDA; CDR2 reads SQIVND (reference sequence). Unmatched junction bases numbered 13, after V lost 5 bases and J lost 7 bases. CDR3 protein: CASSLGQTPASGYTF. CDR3 nucleotides: TGTGCCAGTAGTTTGGGACAGACACCCGCGTCTGGCTACACCTTC.

V gene TRBV7-9 combines with J gene TRBJ2-1, with D unclear. Germline CDR1 is SEHNR and CDR2 is FQNEAQ (reference sequence). The CDR3 length is 12 residues. V shed 2 bases and J shed 8 bases, with 7 bases lying between them. Here the CDR3 reads CASSLLRDEQFF. DNA of the CDR3: TGTGCCAGCAGCTTATTACGGGATGAGCAGTTCTTC.

This clone appeared a single time. An end of the junction does not agree with germline; a read error may underlie this. The V and J genes are TRBV7-2 and TRBJ1-1; D gene uncertain. The CDR3 covers 14 residues. The germline V gene has CDR1 SGHTA and CDR2 FQGNSA. CDR3 residues: CASTLMGKNTEAFF. Written as DNA, the CDR3 is TGTGCCAGCACCTTAATGGGGAAGAACACTGAAGCTTTCTTT.

This clone came up a few times. The chain combines TRBV11-2 with TRBJ2-7; no reliable D call. Looked up from germline, CDR1 is SGHAT and CDR2 is FQNNGV. This CDR3 comprises 15 residues. The V end lost 8 bases, the J end lost 0 bases, and 17 bases lay between the germline ends. The CDR3 nucleotides are TGTGCCAGCCGCTACGGTAGACAAACCTCCTACGAGCAGTACTTC. It codes for CASRYGRQTSYEQYF.